Listed below are T cell receptor beta chains from one sample, sequenced in a study of CD4+ T cells in melanoma. Using immunoSEQ multiplex PCR, the repertoire was profiled, and TCRdb retains in-frame clones only, with some absent. Of a few thousand clones listed, about 80% are singletons. Source material: tumor tissue. The receptors come from a human donor with melanoma. Each CDR3 is given with its conserved first and last residue. A D gene is named only where the DNA matches it firmly. Clone size appears in some rows only: once, few, many, or a class for an expanded clone.

V,D,size,J,DNA,CDR3
TRBV15,TRBD1,NA,TRBJ1-1,TGTGCCACCAGCTTCTCGAGGGCAGGGGGCATCAACACTGAAGCTTTCTTT,CATSFSRAGGINTEAFF
TRBV5-8,NA,NA,TRBJ1-2,TGTGCCAGCAGCTTGCATCGGGGCGCGGTCTATGGCTACACCTTC,CASSLHRGAVYGYTF
TRBV4-2,NA,NA,TRBJ1-2,TGTGCCAGCAGCCCCGCGGGTAGGGGATATGGCTACACCTTC,CASSPAGRGYGYTF
TRBV6-5,NA,once,TRBJ1-4,TGTGCCAGCAGAAAGACCCAGGGAGGGGAAAAACTGTTTTTT,CASRKTQGGEKLFF
TRBV9,NA,NA,TRBJ1-5,TGTGCCAGCAGCGGACCACCCGGACAGATCAATCAGCCCCAGCATTTT,CASSGPPGQINQPQHF
TRBV7-6,NA,NA,TRBJ2-3,TGTGCCAGCAGCCGATACACAGATACGCAGTATTTT,CASSRYTDTQYF
TRBV7-8,NA,NA,TRBJ2-7,TGTGCCAGCAGCCTACCCCTCTCCTACGAGCAGTACTTC,CASSLPLSYEQYF
TRBV5-1,TRBD1,NA,TRBJ1-5,TGCGCCAGCAGCCCCGGGACAGGGAGCAATCAGCCCCAGCATTTT,CASSPGTGSNQPQHF
TRBV10-2,TRBD1,NA,TRBJ1-5,TGCGCCAGCAGTGGCTTCGGACAGGGTGGTCATCAGCCCCAGCATTTT,CASSGFGQGGHQPQHF
TRBV5-4,NA,NA,TRBJ2-3,TGTGCCAGCAGCTTGGAGTTGGGCACAGATACGCAGTATTTT,CASSLELGTDTQYF
TRBV7-3,NA,NA,TRBJ2-4,TGTGCCAGCAGCGGGGGCACGGACGGGGGAAACATTCAGTACTTC,CASSGGTDGGNIQYF
TRBV11-2,NA,NA,TRBJ2-5,TGTGCCAGCAGCTTAGATCGTGAGACCCAGTACTTC,CASSLDRETQYF
TRBV18,TRBD1,NA,TRBJ1-2,TGTGCCAGCTCACCAGACAGGGGAACTATCTATGGCTACACCTTC,CASSPDRGTIYGYTF
TRBV5-5,NA,NA,TRBJ2-5,TGTGCCAGCAGCTTGCGTGAGCGGCTTCAAGAGACCCAGTACTTC,CASSLRERLQETQYF
TRBV11-2,NA,NA,TRBJ2-5,TGTGCCAGCAGCCCCGTTTTGGGGGGGGCCGGAGAGACCCAGTACTTC,CASSPVLGGAGETQYF
TRBV19,NA,NA,TRBJ1-5,TGTGCCAGTAGTATAGATCACGGCAGACATTATAGCAATCAGCCCCAGCATTTT,CASSIDHGRHYSNQPQHF
TRBV7-9,NA,NA,TRBJ2-1,TGTGCCAGCAGCCCGTGGGCGGGACGGCAATACAATGAGCAGTTCTTC,CASSPWAGRQYNEQFF
TRBV7-2,NA,NA,TRBJ1-2,TGTGCCAGCAGCCCGGGTCCTGTAAACTATGGCTACACCTTC,CASSPGPVNYGYTF
TRBV11-2,TRBD1,NA,TRBJ1-4,TGTGCCAGCAGCCCACTGACAGGGTCGGAGGAAAAACTGTTTTTT,CASSPLTGSEEKLFF
TRBV4-3,NA,NA,TRBJ2-1,TGCGCCCATGAAGTTTTATCCTACAATGAGCAGTTCTTC,CAHEVLSYNEQFF
TRBV7-6,TRBD2,few,TRBJ2-5,TGTGCCAGCAGCTCCCTAGCGGTAACGGGAGAGACCCAGTACTTC,CASSSLAVTGETQYF
TRBV7-2,TRBD1,NA,TRBJ2-3,TGTGCCAGCAGCATACGGACAGGGGGCTTGAATACGCAGTATTTT,CASSIRTGGLNTQYF
TRBV11-3,TRBD2,NA,TRBJ2-1,TGTGCCAGCAGCAAAAGCGGGGGGGCCCGTATTTTTGAGCAGTTCTTC,CASSKSGGARIFEQFF
TRBV7-6,NA,large,TRBJ1-2,TGTGCCAGCAGCTTTTCCAGGAACTATGGCTACACCTTC,CASSFSRNYGYTF
TRBV6-1,NA,NA,TRBJ1-1,TGTGCCAGCAGTGAAATTTGGACAGCCGACCACAGTGAAGCTTTCTTT,CASSEIWTADHSEAFF
TRBV9,NA,few,TRBJ2-2,TGTGCCAGCAGCCCGAACACCGGGGAGCTGTTTTTT,CASSPNTGELFF
TRBV4-2,NA,NA,TRBJ1-6,TGTGCCAGCAGCACACAGCTAGACAATTATAATTCACCCCTCCACTTT,CASSTQLDNYNSPLHF
TRBV7-8,TRBD2,NA,TRBJ2-1,TGTGCCAGCAGCTCTAGCGGGGGCGCCTACAATGAGCAGTTCTTC,CASSSSGGAYNEQFF
TRBV5-6,NA,NA,TRBJ2-1,TGTGCCAGCACCCCCCGCGAAGGATCTGGCTTGGGTGAGCAGTTCTTC,CASTPREGSGLGEQFF
TRBV5-4,TRBD2,NA,TRBJ2-1,TGTGCCATAGCCCGTTCGGGGGGCTCCTACAATGAGCAGTTCTTC,CAIARSGGSYNEQFF
TRBV30,NA,NA,TRBJ1-5,TGTGCCGTACCGAGGCTCTCCTATCAGCCCCAGCATTTT,CAVPRLSYQPQHF
TRBV4-3,TRBD2,NA,TRBJ2-7,TGCGCCAGCAGCCCAAGAGGGGCGAGCGGGGGGGGCTCCTACGAGCAGTACTTC,CASSPRGASGGGSYEQYF
TRBV7-3,TRBD2,NA,TRBJ2-2,TGTGCCAGCAGCTTAATGGGGACTAGCGGGGGAACCGGGGAGCTGTTTTTT,CASSLMGTSGGTGELFF
TRBV19,TRBD1,NA,TRBJ2-3,TGTGCCAGTAGTATAGAAACAGGGACAGGGGATACGCAGTATTTT,CASSIETGTGDTQYF
TRBV6-5,NA,NA,TRBJ2-2,TGTGCCATCAAGTTCGCGGGACTGCATACCGGGGAGCTGTTTTTT,CAIKFAGLHTGELFF
TRBV19,NA,NA,TRBJ1-5,TGTGCCAGTAGTATAGTTGGGCAGGTCAAGGATCAGCCCCAGCATTTT,CASSIVGQVKDQPQHF
TRBV11-2,TRBD1,NA,TRBJ1-2,TGTGCCAGCAGCCCGGGACAGTCTAACTATGGCTACACCTTC,CASSPGQSNYGYTF
TRBV6-4,TRBD1,NA,TRBJ2-2,TGTGCCAGCAGACAGGGGGCTGGCGGGGAGCTGTTTTTT,CASRQGAGGELFF
TRBV7-2,TRBD2,once,TRBJ2-7,TGTGCCAGCAGCCTAGGGCGGGGGGGTTACTACGAGCAGTACTTC,CASSLGRGGYYEQYF
TRBV15,NA,medium-sized,TRBJ2-1,TGTGCCACCAGCGTTCAGCGCTACTACAATGAGCAGTTCTTC,CATSVQRYYNEQFF
TRBV5-1,TRBD2,NA,TRBJ2-5,TGCGCCAGCAGCCCCGCCGGGACTAGACGGGAGACCCAGTACTTC,CASSPAGTRRETQYF
TRBV7-2,TRBD2,NA,TRBJ2-2,TGTGCCAGTTTTCCGGGACTAGCGGGAGTGTACGGGGAGCTGTTTTTT,CASFPGLAGVYGELFF
TRBV4-1,NA,NA,TRBJ1-2,TGCGCCAGCAGCCAAGATCGCGCAGGGTCGCGGGCTTTTAACTATGGCTACACCTTC,CASSQDRAGSRAFNYGYTF